This T cell receptor (beta chain) was retrieved from a study of identical twins. Each CDR3 protein gets one entry after TCRdb re-called the 5' RACE reads with MiXCR. The table includes 1.5 million to 2 million distinct CDR3 sequences, about 30% detected once. The CDR3 consists of 15 residues. Germline V gene sequence: CDR1 SGHRS, CDR2 YFSETQ. The V and J ends lost 0 bases and 6 bases, in that order; junction bases with no gene match: 5. The source material was cord blood. This chain links TRBV5-1 with TRBJ2-3; 9 nucleotides align to TRBD2. This TCR came from a newborn girl in good health. The CDR3 is CASSLAPREGDTQYF. In DNA form, the CDR3 reads TGCGCCAGCAGCTTGGCCCCGCGGGAGGGGGATACGCAGTATTTT.